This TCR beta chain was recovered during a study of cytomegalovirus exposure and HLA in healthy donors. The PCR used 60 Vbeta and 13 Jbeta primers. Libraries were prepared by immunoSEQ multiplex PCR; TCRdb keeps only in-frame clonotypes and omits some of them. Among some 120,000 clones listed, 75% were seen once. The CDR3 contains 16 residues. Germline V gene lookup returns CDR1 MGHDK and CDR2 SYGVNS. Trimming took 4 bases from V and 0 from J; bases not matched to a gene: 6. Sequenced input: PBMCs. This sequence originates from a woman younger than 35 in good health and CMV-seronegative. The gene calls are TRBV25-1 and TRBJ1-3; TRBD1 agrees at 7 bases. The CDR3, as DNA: TGTGCCAGCAGTGGGATGGACAGGCCCTCTGGAAACACCATATATTTT. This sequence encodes CASSGMDRPSGNTIYF.